These 6 T cell receptor beta chains originate from one sample sequenced in a study of blood T cell repertoires in COVID-19. Generated by immunoSEQ multiplex PCR, the TCRdb table keeps only in-frame clones and is missing some. This sample has tens of thousands of clones, with about 80% found just once. Sequencing was carried out using peripheral blood. These receptors were obtained from an older woman with acute or convalescent COVID-19.

This clone was detected a few times. The chain joins TRBV11-2 to TRBJ2-1, with no clear D. The CDR3 loop spans 12 amino acids. The germline V gene has CDR1 SGHAT and CDR2 FQNNGV. With 0 bases removed from V and 9 bases from J, the gap between germline ends came to 6 bases. CDR3 residues: CASSLERTEQFF. Written as DNA, the CDR3 is TGTGCCAGCAGCTTAGAGCGTACTGAGCAGTTCTTC.

The V gene is TRBV7-2, the J gene TRBJ2-2, with D perhaps TRBD1 (7 bases). Trimming removed 3 bases at V and 6 bases at J, with 20 bases between. CDR1 SGHTA and CDR2 FQGNSA come from the germline V gene. The CDR3 is made up of 17 amino acids. The CDR3 spells CASSFPDRRGVAGELFF. DNA for the CDR3: TGTGCCAGCAGCTTCCCGGACAGGCGGGGAGTCGCCGGGGAGCTGTTTTTT. Combining the CDR3 with reference TRBV7-2 and TRBJ2-2 gives the whole variable domain GAGVSQSPSNKVTEKGKDVELRCDPISGHTALYWYRQSLGQGLEFLIYFQGNSAPDKSGLPSDRFSAERTGGSVSTLTIQRTQQEDSAVYLCASSFPDRRGVAGELFFGEGSRLTVL.

This chain links TRBV5-1 with TRBJ1-1; no clear D gene. Trimming took off 0 bases at V and 8 bases at J, with 8 bases between the two ends. This CDR3 region has 12 residues. The germline V gene has CDR1 SGHRS and CDR2 YFSETQ. This CDR3 is CASSLVSGEAFF. CDR3 in DNA: TGCGCCAGCAGCTTGGTCTCAGGAGAAGCTTTCTTT.

J is TRBJ2-1 and V is TRBV13; perhaps TRBD2 as D (6 bases). CDR1 is PRHDT, CDR2 FYEKMQ, per germline (reference sequence). Deletions cut 8 bases from V and 1 base from J, with 18 bases between. This CDR3 comprises 16 residues. This CDR3 is CASPPRGSQSYNEQFF. Written as DNA, the CDR3 is TGTGCCAGCCCCCCCCGGGGGTCCCAATCCTACAATGAGCAGTTCTTC.

The chain joins TRBV5-1 to TRBJ2-3; a weak D match, TRBD1 (5 bases). This CDR3 has 13 residues. Between the trimmed V and J ends, which lost 3 bases and 5 bases, there was a span of 10 bases. Per the germline V gene, CDR1 is SGHRS and CDR2 is YFSETQ. CDR3 amino acids: CASSSGPKDTQYF. DNA for the CDR3: TGCGCCAGCAGCTCAGGGCCGAAAGATACGCAGTATTTT.

The chain combines TRBV5-5 with TRBJ1-5; the D is unclear. CDR3 length equals 13 residues. CDR1 and CDR2 from the germline V gene are SGHKS and YYEKEE (reference sequence). V lost 3 bases and J 7 bases, leaving 11 bases between the germline ends. CDR3: CASSYQPGQPQHF. For the CDR3, the DNA is TGTGCCAGCAGCTACCAACCCGGGCAGCCCCAGCATTTT.